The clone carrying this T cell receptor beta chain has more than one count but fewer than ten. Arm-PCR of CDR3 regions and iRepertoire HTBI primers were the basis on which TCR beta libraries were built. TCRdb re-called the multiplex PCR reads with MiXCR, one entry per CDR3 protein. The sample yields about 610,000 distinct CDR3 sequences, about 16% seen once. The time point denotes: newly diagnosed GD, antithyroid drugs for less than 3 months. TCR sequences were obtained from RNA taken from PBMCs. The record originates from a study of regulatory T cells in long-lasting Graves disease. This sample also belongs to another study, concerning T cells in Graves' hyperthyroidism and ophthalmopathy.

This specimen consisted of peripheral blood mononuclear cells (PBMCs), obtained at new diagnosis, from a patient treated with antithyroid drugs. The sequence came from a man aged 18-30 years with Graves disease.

CDR3 sequence: CASALAGGTDTQYF. For the CDR3, the DNA is TGTGCCAGCGCATTGGCAGGGGGCACAGATACGCAGTATTTT. The chain has TRBV6-1 and TRBJ2-3, with D possibly being TRBD1 (6 bases). CDR1 is MNHNS, CDR2 SASEGT, per germline. The ends were cut back, 8 bases at V and 1 base at J, with 13 bases in the middle. The CDR3 is 14 residues long.